This T cell receptor (beta chain) was observed in a study of vaccination and CD4 T cells after COVID-19. This CDR3 has 13 residues. CDR1 and CDR2 from the germline V gene are SQVTM and ANQGSEA. Trimming stripped 4 bases from V and 0 bases from J, with 4 bases between. Researchers used the Oncomine TCR Beta short-read assay to sequence DNA from cultured CD4+ T cells. TCRdb reanalysed the PCR reads using MiXCR and keeps one entry per CDR3 protein. The sample shows around 14,000 distinct CDR3 sequences, around 56% of them seen only once. Treatment: roughly 10-day PBMC culture with coronavirus spike peptide pools or control peptides (ViraFEST assay). Notes on this clonotype: The antigen remains undetermined.

The chain combines TRBV29-1 with TRBJ2-6; D not certain. The material sequenced was CD4+ T cells from blood, cultured in vitro. This TCR was recovered from a human donor who had recovered from COVID-19. CDR3 coding DNA: TGCAGCGTTGGACACTCTGGGGCCAACGTCCTGACTTTC. It is translated as CSVGHSGANVLTF.